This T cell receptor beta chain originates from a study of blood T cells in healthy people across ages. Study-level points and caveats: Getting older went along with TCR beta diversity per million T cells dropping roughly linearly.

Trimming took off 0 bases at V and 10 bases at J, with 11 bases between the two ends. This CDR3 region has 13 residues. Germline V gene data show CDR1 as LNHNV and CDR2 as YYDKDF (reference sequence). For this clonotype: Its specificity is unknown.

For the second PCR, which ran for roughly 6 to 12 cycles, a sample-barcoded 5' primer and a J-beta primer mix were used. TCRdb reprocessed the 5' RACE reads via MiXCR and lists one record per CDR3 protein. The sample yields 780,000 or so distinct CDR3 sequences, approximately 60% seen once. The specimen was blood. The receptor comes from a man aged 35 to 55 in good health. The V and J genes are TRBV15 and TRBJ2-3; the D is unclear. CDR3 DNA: TGTGCCACCAGCAGAGATCTCCCGGACCCGCAGTATTTT. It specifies CATSRDLPDPQYF.